This T cell receptor (beta chain) was sequenced in a study of cytomegalovirus exposure and HLA in healthy donors (TCRdb year 2017). Describing the broader study: An earlier analysis of approximately 640 of the donors reported roughly 300 Gb of sequence data and 100 million to 140 million unique TCR beta sequences from some 180 million T cells. An early release that covered roughly 600 HLA-typed donors contained approximately 300 gigabases of sequencing data and roughly 84 million unique TCR sequences. Of the roughly 400 genotyped donors, 75% to 85% were placed in the genetic ancestry cluster associated with self-reported Caucasian donors. The study was designed to test whether signatures of past pathogen exposure could be identified by cataloging public T cell receptors. The T cell repertoires of some 670 subjects were profiled by immunosequencing and related to cytomegalovirus serostatus. Along with the approximately 700-subject first cohort, a separate validation cohort of about 110 different subjects was used. High-throughput TCR immunosequencing, statistical association of individual TCRs with disease status, and machine learning were combined to predict cytomegalovirus infection status. A later analysis re-analyzed previously published TCR beta repertoires from about 730 donors and added high-resolution HLA genotyping to study TCR occurrence patterns. The later analysis used no new phenotypic data to find candidate immune exposures, relying instead on TCR beta sequences and their occurrence across donors. An earlier analysis of 500 to 750 of the donors applied high-throughput TCR beta sequencing to assess whether each TCR beta V gene segment acted as functional or pseudogenic. Donor age, sex, ethnicity and CMV serostatus were collected together with the repertoire data. Genome-wide SNP genotypes for about three fifths of the roughly 670 donors were used in a later genetic analysis, which treated that subset as a discovery cohort. All discovery cohort repertoires had been generated using a single sequencing platform. Class I and class II HLA loci were covered by the typing at four-digit resolution. Typing coverage varied by locus: roughly 620-640 donors for A, B, C, DRB1 and DQB1; under 550 for DQA1; about 570 for DPA1; 450 to 480 for DPB1. Roughly 5 DR-DQ haplotypes were handled as single units for association and clustering, since linkage in the cohort was strong. On average, roughly 240,000 unique TCR beta nucleotide sequences were sequenced per donor among about 400 genotyped donors of the cohort, with 15% to 20% of those sequences being non-productive.

Receptors were amplified or captured by the immunoSEQ multiplex PCR assay. For the multiplex PCR, a mixture combining 60 forward primers for TCR Vbeta segments and 13 reverse primers for TCR Jbeta segments was used. The CDR3 region of rearranged TCR beta genes was amplified from genomic DNA with a multiplex PCR assay. The amplified TCR beta libraries were sequenced on the Illumina HiSeq System as 87-base-pair reads. From the authors' description of their analysis: A later analysis tallied about 77 million unique TCR beta chains across the 610 or so repertoires, and about 10 million of those chains were shared by two or more donors. A nearest-neighbor algorithm error-corrected the raw reads and collapsed the reads into unique sequences, merging closely related sequences to remove PCR and sequencing errors. V, D and J gene segments were assigned by aligning CDR3 sequences to IMGT reference sequences. Each retained sequence needed at least a six-nucleotide match to both a V gene segment and a J gene segment. A rearrangement counted as productive if the CDR3 had no stop codons and remained in frame with V and J, and every other rearrangement counted as non-productive. CDR3 was defined by IMGT convention, running from the second conserved V-encoded cysteine to the conserved J-encoded phenylalanine. Sequences without an unambiguous match to a single V gene segment were excluded from the earlier analysis of a few hundred of the donors. In an earlier analysis of almost 600 of the donors, a V segment was called functional when productive rearrangements were above 56.7%, and segregating when the standard deviation between donors exceeded 5%. A statistical classification framework was built to diagnose cytomegalovirus status from the catalog of TCR beta chain sequences. A later analysis assigned V and J genes by comparing TCR nucleotide sequences with IMGT/GENE-DB human TR gene sequences. A later analysis assigned CDR3 sequences and most-parsimonious VDJ recombination scenarios with the TCRdist pipeline. In a later analysis, each TCR beta chain was defined by its CDR3 amino acid sequence together with its V-gene family, and reads lacking a unique V-gene family were excluded. To address suspected cross-contamination and a sequencing artifact, a later analysis removed 592 highly shared, low-generation-probability nucleotide sequences. In a later analysis, a clonal expansion index was calculated for each public chain from normalized within-repertoire ranks of inferred template counts. In a later analysis, generation probabilities were computed using a VDJ recombination model fitted to out-of-frame rearrangements, and the results were checked against IGoR. Hypergeometric tests were used in a later analysis to score TCR-TCR, TCR-HLA and TCR-CMV co-occurrence, with a repertoire-size bias correction applied to the TCR pairs. In a later analysis, false discovery rates were estimated by permuting HLA or CMV assignments 20 times. In a later analysis, co-occurring TCRs were grouped with DBSCAN, and TCRdist sequence similarity was added when clustering was performed within HLA-allele-positive subsets. Co-occurrence clustering excluded repertoires with fewer than 30,000 or more than 120,000 public chains, plus five with anomalous nucleotide sharing. The immuneACCESS repertoire file appears here via TCRdb, limited to in-frame rearrangements. These files lack a portion of the clones; in checked studies, under half of the deficit traces to unresolved V genes, and the cause of the others is not known. V and J calls and clone size are as listed in that table; D and trimming were resolved from the DNA. The sample table includes nearly 200,000 clones. Of the sample, less than 0.85% falls within the top ten clones.

To note about this clone: The target of this receptor is not known.

From the germline V gene (reference sequence), CDR1 is LNHDA and CDR2 is SQIVND. Relative to germline, V is 6 bases shorter and J is 7 bases shorter, with 12 bases between their ends. The CDR3, cysteine through phenylalanine, is 13 amino acids long. Of all the DNA, just the CDR3 is kept, 39 bases in frame from base 1. Findings and caveats that apply to the study as a whole: This cohort had only TCR beta chains sequenced, and the lack of alpha or paired-chain data limited which features could be detected. Most TCR sequences were seen in very few donors, while some public TCRs were found in many individuals. Presence/absence analyses assumed roughly uniform sequencing depth across donors, an assumption that may not hold. Because counts were too low, roughly 16 rarely observed V segments, including chromosome 9 orphons, were excluded from the earlier analysis of 500 to 700 of the donors. An earlier analysis of some 560 of the donors showed that most TCR beta V segments appeared in productive rearrangements either about 90% or about 30% of the time, which broadly matched IMGT annotations. Some IMGT-functional V segments, including TRBV6-2 and TRBV6-3, could not be distinguished by the 87-base-pair reads and were therefore excluded. Because HLA typing was unavailable for some donors at each locus, only the typed subset was used in association tests. Assigning TCR associations to individual alleles was difficult when HLA alleles, especially DR and DQ, strongly co-occurred. A later genetic analysis reported fewer N-insertions in productive TCRs among donors in an Asian-associated ancestry cluster than the roughly 620-donor mean. In a later analysis, most CMV-associated TCR beta chains were found to appear HLA-restricted, with HLA associations seemingly driven largely by CMV exposure. In a later analysis, around 15,000 TCR beta sequences were associated with specific HLA alleles at a false discovery rate of 0.05. The classifier was reported to diagnose cytomegalovirus status with high specificity and sensitivity in both the original and validation cohorts. A further reported finding was that TCR beta sequences accurately predicted the HLA-A and HLA-B alleles for most subjects in the first cohort. Several of the top co-occurrence clusters appeared to be linked to parvovirus B19, influenza, CMV and Epstein-Barr virus, according to a later analysis. In a later analysis, the rate of TCR association differed among HLA loci, with DRB1 alleles having the most associated TCRs and HLA-C alleles having the fewest. In a later analysis, HLA-associated TCR beta chains showed more clonal expansion and lower generation probabilities than non-associated chains that were equally common. The only immune exposure information available for the cohort was CMV serostatus. The authors suggested that the approach could potentially be generalized to other disease states and immunological phenotypes. A few of the identified cytomegalovirus-associated TCR beta chains were confirmed in vitro to be specific for cytomegalovirus antigens. Correlated functional status among segregating V segments might be attributable to linkage disequilibrium, but an unknown experimental factor could not be ruled out. The study gave a list of over 150 TCR beta chains associated with cytomegalovirus. A cluster of highly shared sequence variants was judged likely to be a technical artifact of the sequencing pipeline. In a later genetic analysis, a missense DCLRE1C variant was associated with V-gene and J-gene trimming of TCR beta chains, and the association was replicated in an independent cohort.

The cohort consisted of 600 or so healthy bone marrow donors. At the time of sampling, all cohort members were nominally healthy, though unrecorded immune exposures were likely present. The donor was CMV seronegative and was included in the group of hundreds of seronegative cohort members. A peripheral blood sample was provided by each donor, and peripheral blood mononuclear cells were used for TCR beta sequencing. The Qiagen DNeasy Blood Extraction Kit was used to extract genomic DNA from the blood cell samples. The chain was built from TRBV19 and TRBJ2-2, with a weak D call of TRBD1 (5 bases match). The receptor's source is a boy aged 5 to 17 in good health and CMV-seronegative. The sequenced sample was PBMCs. The CDR3 loop reads CASRNQGNGELFF. DNA sequence: TGTGCCAGTAGAAACCAGGGCAACGGGGAGCTGTTTTTT.